Below are 2 T cell receptor beta chains sequenced from a single sample in a study of cytomegalovirus exposure and HLA in healthy donors. Primers included in the PCR were 60 Vbeta and 13 Jbeta primers. Sequencing used immunoSEQ multiplex PCR; TCRdb keeps in-frame clones, though not all of them. The table has 180,000 or so clones, 76% seen once; the top ten hold around 1.5%. Sequenced sample: PBMCs. The receptors were gathered from a man aged 18 to 29 in good health and CMV-seronegative.

This chain joins TRBV6-6 and TRBJ2-5, with TRBD1 matching over 8 bases. V lost 6 bases, J lost 5 bases, and 8 bases stayed unmatched. The length of the CDR3 is 14 residues. Per the germline V gene, CDR1 is MNHNY and CDR2 is SVGAGI (reference sequence). CDR3 region: CASSTGQGRETQYF. The DNA for the CDR3 is TGTGCCAGCAGCACCGGACAGGGAAGGGAGACCCAGTACTTC.

V usage is TRBV27 and J usage is TRBJ2-2, with 7 bases aligning to TRBD1. CDR3 length equals 15 residues. The V and J ends lost 3 bases and 6 bases, in that order; junction bases with no gene match: 7. CDR1 is MNHEY and CDR2 is SMNVEV in the germline V gene (reference sequence). The CDR3 sequence is CASSFKQGVPGELFF. The CDR3, as DNA: TGTGCCAGCAGTTTTAAGCAGGGGGTCCCCGGGGAGCTGTTTTTT.